This TCR beta chain was documented in a study of technical replicates of blood from a handful of donors. Repertoires were generated with immunoSEQ multiplex PCR, while TCRdb's copy carries only in-frame clones and drops some. This table has around 100,000 clones, approximately 96% appearing once. From germline, CDR1 is LNHNV and CDR2 YYDKDF (reference sequence). The CDR3 sequence is 13 residues long. V was clipped by 2 bases and J by 4 bases; unmatched bases: 2. This rearrangement joins TRBV15 to TRBJ2-7; the match to TRBD1 covers 7 bases. What was sequenced was T cells isolated from PBMCs. The sequence came from a human donor in good health. CDR3 amino acids: CATSRTGEYEQYF. The CDR3 DNA sequence: TGTGCCACCAGCAGAACAGGGGAATACGAGCAGTACTTC.